This T cell receptor (beta chain) is from a study of OX40 agonist ivuxolimab in advanced cancers. In the study overall: The costimulatory receptor OX40 (CD134) was targeted by ivuxolimab, a fully human IgG2 agonistic monoclonal antibody. Intravenous ivuxolimab was administered to patients every 2 weeks at six dose levels: 0.01, 0.1, 0.3, 1.5, 3 and 10 mg/kg. Among the roughly 52 dose-escalation patients, around 20 had hepatocellular carcinoma, some 15 melanoma, 9 renal cell carcinoma and 9 head and neck cancer. A male proportion of around 81% and a mean age of approximately 62 years, ranging from 23 to 79, were recorded for the dose-escalation cohort. Prior anti-PD-1, anti-PD-L1 or anti-CTLA-4 therapy was permitted, and roughly two fifths of dose-escalation patients had received checkpoint inhibitors. Three dose-escalation patients achieved partial responses, one with hepatocellular carcinoma and two with cutaneous melanoma. Peripheral TCRbeta sequencing was intended to test whether TCR sequence diversity was altered and clonal T-cell expansion was caused by ivuxolimab. The paper reports the monotherapy dose-escalation portion (N = 52 patients) of the phase I ivuxolimab trial.

About this clone: The target of this receptor is not known. No base qualities exist here, and no much larger clone lies one base off it.

Patients with a history of autoimmune disease or receiving systemic immunosuppression were excluded from the trial. Peripheral blood for TCR sequencing was drawn from every dose cohort at baseline, at cycle 4 day 1 and at cycle 7 day 1. The samples were drawn from a first-in-human, open-label, multicenter phase I dose-escalation trial of ivuxolimab. Adults with locally advanced or metastatic head and neck squamous cell, hepatocellular, melanoma or renal cell carcinoma were enrolled in the trial. Before TCR sequencing, CD4+ T cells and CD8+ T cells were sorted from peripheral blood as separate populations. Here is what the overall study found, with its caveats: Clonal expansion of both CD4+ and CD8+ blood T cells was observed from baseline to week 6 at doses 0.1 to 3.0 mg/kg. Low levels of normalized T-cell clonal expansion were also seen in some nonresponding patients. The antigen specificity of the peripheral T cells that underwent clonal expansion was not determined. After ivuxolimab, expanded clones were on average more numerous among CD8+ T cells than among CD4+ T cells. In partial responders in the 0.1-3.0 mg/kg groups, normalized peripheral clonal expansion was found to be among the lowest, especially among CD8+ T cells.

CDR1 and CDR2 (SGHAT, FQNNGV) derive from the germline V gene. CDR3 length: 16 amino acids, cysteine to phenylalanine. Of the read, only the CDR3 DNA is kept; its 48 bases are in frame from base 1. From V the trimming removes 5 bases and from J it removes 0 bases, while the gene matches leave 7 bases of the junction unaccounted for. Genomic DNA was isolated from the sorted cells so that the TCRbeta CDR3 region could be sequenced. The immunoSEQ Assay was used for sequencing of TCRbeta CDR3 regions. TCRdb limited this immuneACCESS table to in-frame rearrangements with V and J called. A share of clones is missing; checked studies link under half to unresolved V genes, and the rest is unexplained. Recorded for this sample are some 100,000 clones; around 84% of them occurred a single time. The ten largest clones take up just under 2% of the sample.

This TCR was sampled from an adult with an advanced solid tumor such as melanoma, head and neck, liver or kidney cancer. This sample comprised CD4+ or CD8+ T cells sorted from blood, obtained in a trial of the OX40 agonist ivuxolimab. The V gene is TRBV11-2 and the J gene is TRBJ2-3, with 8 bases in between that match TRBD2. The CDR3 has the sequence CASSPPQRESTDTQYF. The base sequence is TGTGCCAGCAGCCCGCCCCAGCGGGAGAGCACAGATACGCAGTATTTT.